This TCR beta chain emerged from a study of identical twins. The cDNA had a unique molecular identifier and a template-switch universal primer site. TCRdb itself ran the 5' RACE reads through MiXCR, one entry per CDR3 protein. The sample consists of roughly 280,000 distinct CDR3 sequences, 7.5% to 9.5% of them appearing once. At least ten counts were recorded for this clonotype. Per the germline V gene, CDR1 is KGHSH and CDR2 is LQKENI. Trimming removed 3 bases at V and 5 bases at J, with 19 bases between. The CDR3 has 16 amino acids. A further study also used this sample, focusing on yellow fever vaccine responses in identical twins.

The V and J genes are TRBV18 and TRBJ2-5, with D possibly matching TRBD1 (6 bases). Sequencing was performed on CD8+ T cells sorted from blood. The source is a woman aged 18-29 years in good health. The CDR3 loop reads CASSPGDTPFWETQYF. The CDR3 bases are TGTGCCAGCTCACCTGGGGACACCCCTTTTTGGGAGACCCAGTACTTC. The variable domain in full, with the rest retrieved from reference TRBV18 and TRBJ2-5, is NAGVMQNPRHLVRRRGQEARLRCSPMKGHSHVYWYRQLPEEGLKFMVYLQKENIIDESGMPKERFSAEFPKEGPSILRIQQVVRGDSAAYFCASSPGDTPFWETQYFGPGTRLLVL.